This TCR beta chain emerged from a study of blood T cell repertoires in COVID-19. Study-wide context: The United States, Italy and Spain provided the acute and convalescent COVID-19 samples.

Here immunoSEQ multiplex PCR was the method, and the copy in TCRdb shows in-frame clones only, minus some. The data contain a few hundred thousand clones, less than 90% of them seen just once; the ten biggest clones take up under 2.5%. Trimming at V came to 5 bases and at J to 0 bases, leaving 5 bases not matched to a gene. The CDR3 covers 15 residues. The germline gives CDR1 MGHDK, CDR2 SYGVNS. The sequencing input was peripheral blood. The sequence was collected from a young man with active or convalescent COVID-19. The chain uses TRBV25-1 and TRBJ1-1; 8 positions agree with TRBD1. CDR3 loop: CASSPAGGMNTEAFF. Here the CDR3 DNA reads TGTGCCAGCAGTCCGGCAGGGGGCATGAACACTGAAGCTTTCTTT.